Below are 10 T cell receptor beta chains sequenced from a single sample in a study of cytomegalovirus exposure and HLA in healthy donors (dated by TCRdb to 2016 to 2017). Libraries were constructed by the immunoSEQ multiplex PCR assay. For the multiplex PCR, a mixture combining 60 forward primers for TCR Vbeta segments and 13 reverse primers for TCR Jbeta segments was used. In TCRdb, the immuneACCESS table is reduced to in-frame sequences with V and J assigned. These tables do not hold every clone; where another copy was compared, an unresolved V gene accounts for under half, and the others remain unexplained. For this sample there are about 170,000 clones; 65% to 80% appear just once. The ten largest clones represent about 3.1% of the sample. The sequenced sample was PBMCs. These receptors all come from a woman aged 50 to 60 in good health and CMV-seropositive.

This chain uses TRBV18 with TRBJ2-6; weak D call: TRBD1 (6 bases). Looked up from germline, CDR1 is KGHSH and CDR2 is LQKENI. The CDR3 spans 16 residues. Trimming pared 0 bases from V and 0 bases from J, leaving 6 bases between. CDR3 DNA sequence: TGTGCCAGCTCACCACCAGGGGGCTCTGGGGCCAACGTCCTGACTTTC. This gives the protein CASSPPGGSGANVLTF.

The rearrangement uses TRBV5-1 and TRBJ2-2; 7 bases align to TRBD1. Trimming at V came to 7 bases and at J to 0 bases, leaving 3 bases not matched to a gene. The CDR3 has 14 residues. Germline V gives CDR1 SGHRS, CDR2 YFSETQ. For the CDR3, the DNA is TGCGCCAGCGGGGGACAGACGAACACCGGGGAGCTGTTTTTT. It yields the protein CASGGQTNTGELFF.

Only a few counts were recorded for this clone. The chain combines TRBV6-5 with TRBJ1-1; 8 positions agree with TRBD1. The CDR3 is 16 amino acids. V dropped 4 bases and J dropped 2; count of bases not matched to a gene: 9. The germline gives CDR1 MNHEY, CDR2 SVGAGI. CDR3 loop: CASSFSPTGVNTEAFF. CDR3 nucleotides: TGTGCCAGCAGTTTCTCGCCGACAGGGGTTAACACTGAAGCTTTCTTT.

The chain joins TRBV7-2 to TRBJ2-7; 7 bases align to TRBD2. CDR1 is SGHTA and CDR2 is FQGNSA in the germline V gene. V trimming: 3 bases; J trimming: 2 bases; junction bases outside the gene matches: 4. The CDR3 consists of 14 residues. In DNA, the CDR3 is TGTGCCAGCAGCTTTCGGAGCGGGACCTACGAGCAGTACTTC. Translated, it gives CASSFRSGTYEQYF.

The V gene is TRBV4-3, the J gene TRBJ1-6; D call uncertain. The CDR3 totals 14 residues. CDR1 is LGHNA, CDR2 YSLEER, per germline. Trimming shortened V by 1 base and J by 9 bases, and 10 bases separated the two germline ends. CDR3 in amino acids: CASSQGGGGSPLHF. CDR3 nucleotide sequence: TGCGCCAGCAGCCAAGGGGGAGGAGGTTCACCCCTCCACTTT.

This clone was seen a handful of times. The CDR3 reads CASSPRDQNTEAFF. In DNA, the CDR3 is TGTGCCAGCAGCCCGCGCGATCAGAACACTGAAGCTTTCTTT. The chain recombines TRBV14 with TRBJ1-1; no firm D call. With 4 bases removed from V and 1 base from J, the gap between germline ends came to 10 bases. This CDR3 region has 14 residues. The V gene's germline CDR1 is SGHDN and CDR2 FVKESK. Drawing the rest from reference TRBV14 and TRBJ1-1, the complete variable domain is EAGVTQFPSHSVIEKGQTVTLRCDPISGHDNLYWYRRVMGKEIKFLLHFVKESKQDESGMPNNRFLAERTGGTYSTLKVQPAELEDSGVYFCASSPRDQNTEAFFGQGTRLTVV.

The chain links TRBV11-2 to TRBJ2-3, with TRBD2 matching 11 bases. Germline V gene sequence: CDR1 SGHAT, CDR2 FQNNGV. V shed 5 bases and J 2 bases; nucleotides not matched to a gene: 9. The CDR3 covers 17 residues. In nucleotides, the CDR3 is TGTGCCAGCAGCCTAGCAGTAGCGGGAGGGCCCACAGATACGCAGTATTTT. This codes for CASSLAVAGGPTDTQYF.

Written as DNA, the CDR3 is TGTGCCAGCAGTATCAACCGGGACAGGGGGGGGGAGCAGTACTTC. Translating it yields CASSINRDRGGEQYF. The chain combines TRBV27 with TRBJ2-7; 11 bases agree with TRBD1. V shed 5 bases, J shed 7 bases, and the junction held 10 bases outside the gene matches. The CDR3 totals 15 residues. CDR1 is MNHEY and CDR2 is SMNVEV in the germline V gene (reference sequence).

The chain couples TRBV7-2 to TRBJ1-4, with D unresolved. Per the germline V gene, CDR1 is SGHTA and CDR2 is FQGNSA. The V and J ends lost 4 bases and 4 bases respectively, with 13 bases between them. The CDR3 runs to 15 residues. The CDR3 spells CASSWAGNGNEKLFF. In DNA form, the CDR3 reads TGTGCCAGCAGCTGGGCAGGCAATGGTAATGAAAAACTGTTTTTT.

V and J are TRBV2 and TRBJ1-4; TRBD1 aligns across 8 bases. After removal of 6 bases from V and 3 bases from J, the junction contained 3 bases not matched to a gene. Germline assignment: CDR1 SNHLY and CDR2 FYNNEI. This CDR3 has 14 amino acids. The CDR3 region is CASRWTGPNEKLFF. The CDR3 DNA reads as TGTGCCAGCAGATGGACAGGGCCTAATGAAAAACTGTTTTTT.